Below, one T cell receptor beta chain is given with its context. The conserved phenylalanine or tryptophan is not found at the CDR3 terminus, so this likely reflects a read error. The sample comes from a study of early T cells in non-severe SARS-CoV-2 infection. Study in general: Sequencing of unsorted whole blood was done on bulk RNA, leaving chains unpaired.

The CDR3 loop spans 17 amino acids. The V and J ends lost 0 bases and 0 bases respectively, with 15 bases between them. Germline CDR1 and CDR2: SGHVS and FQNEAQ. Each CDR3 protein is one row after TCRdb ran MiXCR on the 5' RACE reads. The sample contains 95,000 to 150,000 distinct CDR3 sequences, under 15% of which appear only once. The TCR originated in an adult who was a healthcare worker with PCR-confirmed SARS-CoV-2 infection or an uninfected control (not recorded which). The sample was whole blood. The chain combines TRBV7-8 with TRBJ2-7, with D perhaps given as TRBD1 or TRBD2 (5 bases each). As DNA, the CDR3 is TGTGCCAGCAGCTTAGCGCCTTCCGGGGCGAGCTCCTACGAGCAGTACCTC. Residues: CASSLAPSGASSYEQYL.